The rows below give T cell receptor beta chains drawn from one sample of a study of regulatory T cells in long-lasting Graves disease. A single record per CDR3 protein comes from TCRdb applying MiXCR to the multiplex PCR reads. Of approximately 310,000 distinct CDR3 sequences in the sample, about a sixth were seen once. The source material was peripheral blood mononuclear cells (PBMCs), sampled at new diagnosis, from a patient treated with antithyroid drugs. The receptors shown here come from a female donor with Graves disease. The CDR3 runs from the conserved cysteine through the conserved F or W. The D gene is left open where the match is weak. Part of the rows lack a size; the others show once, few, many or a class for expanded clones.

TRBJ2-1 | TRBV5-1 | many | TRBD2 | TGCGCCAGCAGCTCGACGACTAGCGGGAGTTTCCTTGAGCAGTTCTTC | CASSSTTSGSFLEQFF
TRBJ2-7 | TRBV18 | few | TRBD1 | TGTGCCAGCTCACCACGTCGGGGACAGGGCAGTGGGGAGCAGTACTTC | CASSPRRGQGSGEQYF
TRBJ1-1 | TRBV6-1 | many | . | TGTGCCAGCAACATCGGGACCCTAAACACTGAAGCTTTCTTT | CASNIGTLNTEAFF
TRBJ1-6 | TRBV28 | many | TRBD1 | TGTGCCAGCAGTCAAAATTCCCCAGGGGGCCTAAGCTCCTATAATTCACCCCTCCACTTT | CASSQNSPGGLSSYNSPLHF
TRBJ1-2 | TRBV28 | many | . | TGTGCCAGCAGTTTCGGGGCAGATGGCTACACCTTC | CASSFGADGYTF
TRBJ1-5 | TRBV2 | many | . | TGTGCCAGCTTAGTGGGGGCGAATCAGCCCCAGCATTTT | CASLVGANQPQHF
TRBJ2-7 | TRBV12-3/TRBV12-4 | . | . | TGTGCCAGCAGTTTAAACGGGGTTCCCTACGAGCAGTACTTC | CASSLNGVPYEQYF
TRBJ2-5 | TRBV20-1 | . | TRBD2 | TGCAGTGCCCCTGGGGCGGGACTAGCGGGAGTAGAGACCCAGTACTTC | CSAPGAGLAGVETQYF
TRBJ2-3 | TRBV10-3 | many | . | TGTGCCATCGGGGGTGTGGATACGCAGTATTTT | CAIGGVDTQYF
TRBJ1-1 | TRBV13 | . | . | TGTGCCAGCAGCTTAGGGGTTCCAAATCAAGCTTTCTTT | CASSLGVPNQAFF
TRBJ2-3 | TRBV20-1 | . | TRBD2 | TGCAGCATAGAAAGTGCTAGCGGGCCTGGCACAGATACGCAGTATTTT | CSIESASGPGTDTQYF
TRBJ2-7 | TRBV28 | few | TRBD1 | TGTGCCAGCAGTCCTGTACAGGGGCGTAGCGAGCAGTACTTC | CASSPVQGRSEQYF